The rows below give T cell receptor beta chains drawn from one sample of a study of monozygotic twins with inflammatory bowel disease. TCRdb re-called the 5' RACE reads; every CDR3 protein appears as one record, without DNA. The listing records about 160,000 distinct CDR3 sequences. Material for sequencing was blood. Source of these receptors: a human donor with ulcerative colitis or Crohn's disease, or a healthy co-twin of an affected twin (not recorded which). Both conserved end residues are part of each CDR3.

TRBV27,TRBJ2-5,CASSLSGQGLETQYF
TRBV5-4,TRBJ1-1,CASSGAGTPGRGAFF
TRBV3-1,TRBJ2-5,CASSQDRAETQYF
TRBV5-6,TRBJ2-4,CASSLGLAGASTIQYF
TRBV3-1,TRBJ2-1,CASSQQGLAHYNEQFF
TRBV6-1,TRBJ2-2,CASRSGLAEAGELFF
TRBV29-1,TRBJ1-1,CSGVGGGTEAFF
TRBV9,TRBJ2-1,CASSIAGTGFDEQFF
TRBV20-1,TRBJ2-3,CSAEGLDTQYF
TRBV5-4,TRBJ2-7,CASSLDPATVNEQYF
TRBV7-9,TRBJ2-5,CASSFSSGKEETQYF
TRBV4-2,TRBJ2-3,CASSQATGSERTDTQYF
TRBV19,TRBJ2-3,CASSTFRSLGTDTQYF
TRBV6-2/TRBV6-3,TRBJ2-1,CASSYGLGARYREQFF
TRBV20-1,TRBJ1-5,CSARDSGEVQPQHF
TRBV7-2,TRBJ2-3,CASSLGGSHTDTQYF
TRBV28,TRBJ2-2,CASTSGLPSTGELFF
TRBV6-5,TRBJ1-2,CASSYFDREPYGYTF
TRBV9,TRBJ2-1,CASSVVYNEQFF
TRBV6-5,TRBJ2-7,CASSYGAGAYEQYF
TRBV19,TRBJ2-7,CASSTRVTYEQYF
TRBV5-1,TRBJ2-5,CASSGGTSGQETQYF
TRBV20-1,TRBJ2-4,CSAPSGGAKNIQYF
TRBV11-2,TRBJ2-2,CASSFGQGGNTGELFF
TRBV29-1,TRBJ1-4,CSVWQGDEKLFF
TRBV7-3,TRBJ1-1,CASSLRGGRTNTEAFF
TRBV6-5,TRBJ2-5,CASSSLEQETQYF